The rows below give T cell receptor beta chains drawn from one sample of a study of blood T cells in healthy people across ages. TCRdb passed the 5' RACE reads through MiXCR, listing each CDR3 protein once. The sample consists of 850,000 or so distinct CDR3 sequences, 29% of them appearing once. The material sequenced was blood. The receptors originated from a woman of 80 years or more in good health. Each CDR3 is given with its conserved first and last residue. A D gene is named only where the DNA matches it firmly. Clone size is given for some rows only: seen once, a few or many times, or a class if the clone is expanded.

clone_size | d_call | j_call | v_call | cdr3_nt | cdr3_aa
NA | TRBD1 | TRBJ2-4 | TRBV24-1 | TGTGCCACCAGTGACTACAGGGGACACCAGTACTTC | CATSDYRGHQYF
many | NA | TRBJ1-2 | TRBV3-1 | TGTGCCAGCAGCCAACAACCTCCCCGGGCAGGACTTATAGCTAACTATGGCTACACCTTC | CASSQQPPRAGLIANYGYTF
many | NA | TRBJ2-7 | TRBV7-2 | TGTGCCAGCAACAGGGCGAGCTCCTACGAGCAGTACTTC | CASNRASSYEQYF
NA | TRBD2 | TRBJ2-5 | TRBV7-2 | TGTGCCAGCAGCCCATTGTCGGGGAGGGTTGAGACCCAGTACTTC | CASSPLSGRVETQYF
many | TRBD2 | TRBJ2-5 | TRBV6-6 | TGTGCCAGCAGTTCCGCTAGCGGGGGGGCTCGAGAGACCCAGTACTTC | CASSSASGGARETQYF
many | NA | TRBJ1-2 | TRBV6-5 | TGTGCCAGCAGTTACTCGGGGGGGGCGCGTGGCTACACCTTC | CASSYSGGARGYTF
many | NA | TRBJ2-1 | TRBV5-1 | TGCGCCAGCAGCTTGTTCAGTCAGAGCTCCTACAATGAGCAGTTCTTC | CASSLFSQSSYNEQFF
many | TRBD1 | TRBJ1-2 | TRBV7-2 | TGTGCCAGCAGCTCGACAGGGGGCGGCTATGGCTACACCTTC | CASSSTGGGYGYTF
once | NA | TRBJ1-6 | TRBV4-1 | TGCGCCAGCAGCCAAGACCCGGACGATAATTCACCCCTCCACTTT | CASSQDPDDNSPLHF
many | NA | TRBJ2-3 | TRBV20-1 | TGCAGCCTTCGGCGGGGCCTTAGCACAGATACGCAGTATTTT | CSLRRGLSTDTQYF
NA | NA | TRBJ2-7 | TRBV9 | TGTGCCAGCAGCCCCCGAGGGGGGCTGCTCGAGCAGTACTTC | CASSPRGGLLEQYF
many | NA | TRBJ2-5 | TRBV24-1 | TGTGCCACCAGTGATTTCGGGACGACCCCGGGGACCCAGTACTTC | CATSDFGTTPGTQYF
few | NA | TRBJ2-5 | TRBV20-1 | TGCAGTGCTAGCGTAAACGGGGGCCGCCCGGGGCAGTACTTC | CSASVNGGRPGQYF
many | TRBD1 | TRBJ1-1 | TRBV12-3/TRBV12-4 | TGTGCCAGCAGTTTATGGGACAGCAACACTGAAGCTTTCTTT | CASSLWDSNTEAFF
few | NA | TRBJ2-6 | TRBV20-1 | TGCAGTGCTAGTGACCCCTCTGGGGCCAACGTCCTGACTTTC | CSASDPSGANVLTF
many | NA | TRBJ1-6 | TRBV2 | TGTGCCAGCAGCACTCACGACGTTTCACCCCTCCACTTT | CASSTHDVSPLHF
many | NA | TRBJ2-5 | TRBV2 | TGTGCCAGCAGTGAAAGTCATATCCAAGAGACCCAGTACTTC | CASSESHIQETQYF
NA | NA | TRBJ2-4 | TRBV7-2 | TGTGCCAGCAGCTTAGGACAGCAAAACATTCAGTACTTC | CASSLGQQNIQYF
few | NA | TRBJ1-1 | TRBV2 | TGTGCCAGCATCCAAGGCGGGGGGCGGAGGACTGAAGCTTTCTTT | CASIQGGGRRTEAFF
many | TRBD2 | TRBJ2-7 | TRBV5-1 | TGCGCCAGCAGCTTGGAACTAGCGGGGTCTCCCTACGAGCAGTACTTC | CASSLELAGSPYEQYF
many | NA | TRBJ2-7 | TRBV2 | TGTGCCAGCAGCGTCCCCCCTTACAGGTCCTACGAGCAGTACTTC | CASSVPPYRSYEQYF
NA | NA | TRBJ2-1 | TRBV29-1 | TGCAGCGTTGAAGGTCTTACGAATGAGCAGTTCTTC | CSVEGLTNEQFF
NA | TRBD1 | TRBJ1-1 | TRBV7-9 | TGTGCCAGCACCCGGACAGGGTTCACTGAAGCTTTCTTT | CASTRTGFTEAFF